The rows below give T cell receptor beta chains drawn from one sample of a study of blood T cells in healthy people across ages. TCRdb redid the calling of the 5' RACE reads with MiXCR, one entry per CDR3 protein. Of over 1,200,000 distinct CDR3 sequences detected, around 55% appear once; the ten largest clones hold 6.5% to 8%. Sequenced material: blood. These receptors all come from a man aged 18 to 29 in good health. Both conserved end residues are part of each CDR3. Fields, in order: D gene, clone size, J gene, V gene, CDR3 protein, CDR3 DNA. D genes are given only for firm matches. Clone size appears in some rows only: once, few, many, or a class for an expanded clone.

d_call: TRBD1; clone_size: -; j_call: TRBJ2-1; v_call: TRBV28; cdr3_aa: CASSLQQGFYNEQFF; cdr3_nt: TGTGCCAGCAGTTTACAACAGGGGTTCTACAATGAGCAGTTCTTC
d_call: -; clone_size: few; j_call: TRBJ2-7; v_call: TRBV27; cdr3_aa: CASSLRLGDFYEQYF; cdr3_nt: TGTGCCAGCAGTTTACGCCTAGGGGATTTCTACGAGCAGTACTTC
d_call: -; clone_size: -; j_call: TRBJ2-1; v_call: TRBV7-8; cdr3_aa: CASSLQGRDNEQFF; cdr3_nt: TGTGCCAGCAGCCTCCAGGGGAGAGACAATGAGCAGTTCTTC
d_call: TRBD2; clone_size: -; j_call: TRBJ2-2; v_call: TRBV11-2; cdr3_aa: CASSLMASGDAGELFF; cdr3_nt: TGTGCCAGCAGCTTAATGGCTAGCGGAGACGCCGGGGAGCTGTTTTTT
d_call: TRBD1; clone_size: -; j_call: TRBJ1-5; v_call: TRBV27; cdr3_aa: CASSPTGGYGNQPQHF; cdr3_nt: TGTGCCAGCAGTCCGACAGGGGGCTACGGCAATCAGCCCCAGCATTTT
d_call: -; clone_size: -; j_call: TRBJ2-7; v_call: TRBV29-1; cdr3_aa: CSVHQGPYEQYF; cdr3_nt: TGCAGCGTCCACCAAGGCCCCTACGAGCAGTACTTC
d_call: -; clone_size: -; j_call: TRBJ1-1; v_call: TRBV6-5; cdr3_aa: CASSYNPRGNTEAFF; cdr3_nt: TGTGCCAGCAGTTACAACCCACGGGGGAACACTGAAGCTTTCTTT
d_call: -; clone_size: -; j_call: TRBJ2-7; v_call: TRBV3-1; cdr3_aa: CASSREGVSSYEQYF; cdr3_nt: TGTGCCAGCAGCCGTGAGGGCGTCAGCTCCTACGAGCAGTACTTC
d_call: -; clone_size: few; j_call: TRBJ2-7; v_call: TRBV4-2; cdr3_aa: CASSQETGVASEQYF; cdr3_nt: TGTGCCAGCAGCCAAGAGACAGGAGTCGCGTCCGAGCAGTACTTC
d_call: -; clone_size: -; j_call: TRBJ2-1; v_call: TRBV15; cdr3_aa: CATSRGALSAGYNEQFF; cdr3_nt: TGTGCCACCAGCAGAGGGGCGCTGTCAGCGGGCTACAATGAGCAGTTCTTC
d_call: -; clone_size: -; j_call: TRBJ2-5; v_call: TRBV29-1; cdr3_aa: CSVGRQGAQYF; cdr3_nt: TGCAGCGTGGGGAGACAAGGGGCCCAGTACTTC
d_call: TRBD1; clone_size: few; j_call: TRBJ2-4; v_call: TRBV20-1; cdr3_aa: CSATPGTGANIQYF; cdr3_nt: TGCAGTGCAACTCCCGGGACAGGGGCGAACATTCAGTACTTC
d_call: -; clone_size: -; j_call: TRBJ2-1; v_call: TRBV2; cdr3_aa: CTSSDGSGVDNEQFF; cdr3_nt: TGTACCAGCAGCGACGGGTCGGGGGTTGACAATGAGCAGTTCTTC
d_call: TRBD1; clone_size: -; j_call: TRBJ1-1; v_call: TRBV10-3; cdr3_aa: CAISENRGWDTEAFF; cdr3_nt: TGTGCCATCAGTGAGAACAGGGGGTGGGACACTGAAGCTTTCTTT
d_call: TRBD1; clone_size: few; j_call: TRBJ2-7; v_call: TRBV4-1; cdr3_aa: CASRPGQASYEQYF; cdr3_nt: TGCGCCAGCAGGCCGGGACAGGCCTCCTACGAGCAGTACTTC
d_call: -; clone_size: -; j_call: TRBJ1-1; v_call: TRBV20-1; cdr3_aa: CSARVQGQNTEAFF; cdr3_nt: TGCAGTGCTAGAGTACAGGGTCAGAACACTGAAGCTTTCTTT
d_call: -; clone_size: -; j_call: TRBJ1-2; v_call: TRBV7-8; cdr3_aa: CASSLDERAPHRYGYTF; cdr3_nt: TGTGCCAGCAGCTTAGATGAGAGGGCACCCCACCGCTATGGCTACACCTTC
d_call: -; clone_size: few; j_call: TRBJ2-1; v_call: TRBV29-1; cdr3_aa: CSVGAQGSYNEQFF; cdr3_nt: TGCAGCGTTGGGGCCCAGGGCTCCTACAATGAGCAGTTCTTC
d_call: -; clone_size: -; j_call: TRBJ2-1; v_call: TRBV20-1; cdr3_aa: CSAALQTAQFF; cdr3_nt: TGCAGTGCAGCCCTCCAGACGGCGCAGTTCTTC
d_call: -; clone_size: -; j_call: TRBJ1-4; v_call: TRBV7-9; cdr3_aa: CASSPQVGVNEKLFF; cdr3_nt: TGTGCCAGCAGCCCCCAGGTGGGGGTAAATGAAAAACTGTTTTTT
d_call: -; clone_size: -; j_call: TRBJ2-3; v_call: TRBV6-6; cdr3_aa: CASSYSTDDTQYF; cdr3_nt: TGTGCCAGCAGTTACTCGACAGATGATACGCAGTATTTT
d_call: TRBD2; clone_size: few; j_call: TRBJ2-5; v_call: TRBV7-8; cdr3_aa: CASSFLRENLELAGGMKETQYF; cdr3_nt: TGTGCCAGCAGCTTTCTCCGAGAAAACCTTGAACTAGCGGGGGGGATGAAGGAGACCCAGTACTTC
d_call: TRBD1; clone_size: few; j_call: TRBJ1-5; v_call: TRBV4-2; cdr3_aa: CASSHPGGDQPQHF; cdr3_nt: TGTGCCAGCAGCCACCCAGGGGGTGATCAGCCCCAGCATTTT
d_call: -; clone_size: few; j_call: TRBJ2-7; v_call: TRBV27; cdr3_aa: CASTPWTGGEQYF; cdr3_nt: TGTGCCAGTACTCCATGGACAGGAGGGGAGCAGTACTTC
d_call: TRBD2; clone_size: -; j_call: TRBJ2-1; v_call: TRBV6-5; cdr3_aa: CASSYSTRGGYNEQFF; cdr3_nt: TGTGCCAGCAGTTACTCGACTCGCGGGGGCTACAATGAGCAGTTCTTC
d_call: TRBD1; clone_size: -; j_call: TRBJ1-2; v_call: TRBV20-1; cdr3_aa: CSARDRAHRGAYYGYTF; cdr3_nt: TGCAGTGCTAGAGATCGGGCCCACAGGGGGGCCTACTATGGCTACACCTTC
d_call: -; clone_size: -; j_call: TRBJ1-5; v_call: TRBV20-1; cdr3_aa: CSAREGHSNQPQHF; cdr3_nt: TGCAGCGCTAGAGAGGGCCATAGCAATCAGCCCCAGCATTTT
d_call: TRBD2; clone_size: few; j_call: TRBJ2-4; v_call: TRBV29-1; cdr3_aa: CSVDRTPGHAPGLAGVAKNIQYF; cdr3_nt: TGCAGCGTTGATCGGACTCCGGGACACGCGCCGGGACTAGCGGGAGTAGCCAAAAACATTCAGTACTTC
d_call: TRBD2; clone_size: -; j_call: TRBJ2-5; v_call: TRBV20-1; cdr3_aa: CSAPGTSGIKETQYF; cdr3_nt: TGCAGTGCCCCCGGGACTAGCGGGATTAAAGAGACCCAGTACTTC
d_call: -; clone_size: -; j_call: TRBJ2-3; v_call: TRBV7-8; cdr3_aa: CASSLARSRRGDTQYF; cdr3_nt: TGTGCCAGCAGCTTAGCGAGGTCTCGAAGGGGAGATACGCAGTATTTT
d_call: -; clone_size: few; j_call: TRBJ2-6; v_call: TRBV5-1; cdr3_aa: CASSLGVGSGANVLTF; cdr3_nt: TGCGCCAGCAGCTTGGGTGTTGGCTCTGGGGCCAACGTCCTGACTTTC
d_call: -; clone_size: -; j_call: TRBJ2-2; v_call: TRBV4-3; cdr3_aa: CASSQGDHYTGELFF; cdr3_nt: TGCGCCAGCAGCCAAGGGGACCACTACACCGGGGAGCTGTTTTTT
d_call: -; clone_size: -; j_call: TRBJ2-5; v_call: TRBV3-1; cdr3_aa: CASSQGGLEETQYF; cdr3_nt: TGTGCCAGCAGCCAAGGGGGACTGGAAGAGACCCAGTACTTC
d_call: TRBD1; clone_size: few; j_call: TRBJ1-6; v_call: TRBV20-1; cdr3_aa: CSARVTGNNSPLHF; cdr3_nt: TGCAGTGCTAGAGTGACAGGGAATAATTCACCCCTCCACTTT
d_call: TRBD1; clone_size: few; j_call: TRBJ1-1; v_call: TRBV20-1; cdr3_aa: CSAGDRAWTEAFF; cdr3_nt: TGCAGTGCTGGGGACAGGGCGTGGACTGAAGCTTTCTTT
d_call: -; clone_size: -; j_call: TRBJ2-7; v_call: TRBV4-2; cdr3_aa: CASSPFLGIGHGGEQYF; cdr3_nt: TGTGCCAGCAGCCCATTCCTTGGTATTGGACATGGGGGCGAGCAGTACTTC